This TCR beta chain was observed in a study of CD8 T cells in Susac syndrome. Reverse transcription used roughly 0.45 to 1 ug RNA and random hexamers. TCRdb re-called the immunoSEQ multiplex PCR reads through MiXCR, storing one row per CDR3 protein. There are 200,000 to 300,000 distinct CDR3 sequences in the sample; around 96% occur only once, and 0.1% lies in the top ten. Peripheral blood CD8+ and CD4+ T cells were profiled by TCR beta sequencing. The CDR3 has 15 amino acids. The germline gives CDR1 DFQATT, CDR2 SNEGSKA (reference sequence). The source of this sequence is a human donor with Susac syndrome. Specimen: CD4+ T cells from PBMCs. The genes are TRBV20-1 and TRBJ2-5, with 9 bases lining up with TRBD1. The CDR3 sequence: CSVKIGTGIRVTQYF. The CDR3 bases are TGCAGCGTTAAAATAGGGACAGGGATTCGGGTGACCCAGTACTTC.